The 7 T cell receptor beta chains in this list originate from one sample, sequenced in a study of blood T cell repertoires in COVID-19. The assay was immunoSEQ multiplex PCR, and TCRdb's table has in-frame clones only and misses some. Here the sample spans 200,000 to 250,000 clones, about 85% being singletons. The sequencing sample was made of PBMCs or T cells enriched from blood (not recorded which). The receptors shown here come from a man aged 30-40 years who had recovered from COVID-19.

The CDR3 spells CAWSGVRVPGANEKLFF. As DNA, the CDR3 is TGTGCCTGGAGTGGGGTACGGGTCCCCGGGGCTAATGAAAAACTGTTTTTT. The chain uses TRBV30 and TRBJ1-4, with no clear D. Germline CDR1 reads GTSNPN; CDR2 reads SVGIG (reference sequence). The CDR3 runs 17 residues. V lost 1 base and J lost 3, with 18 bases in between.

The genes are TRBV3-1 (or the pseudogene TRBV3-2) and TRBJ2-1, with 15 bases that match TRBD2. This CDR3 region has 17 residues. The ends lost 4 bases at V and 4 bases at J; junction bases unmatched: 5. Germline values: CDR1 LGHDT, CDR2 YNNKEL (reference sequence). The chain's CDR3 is CASSPGLAGGTYNEQFF. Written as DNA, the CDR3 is TGTGCCAGCAGCCCGGGACTAGCGGGAGGAACATACAATGAGCAGTTCTTC.

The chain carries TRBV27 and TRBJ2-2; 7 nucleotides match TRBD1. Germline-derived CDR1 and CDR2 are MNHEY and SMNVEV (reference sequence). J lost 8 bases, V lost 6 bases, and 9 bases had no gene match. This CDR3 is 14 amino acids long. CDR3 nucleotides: TGTGCCAGCAGCTCTCAGGGGGTTTCAGGGGAGCTGTTTTTT. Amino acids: CASSSQGVSGELFF.

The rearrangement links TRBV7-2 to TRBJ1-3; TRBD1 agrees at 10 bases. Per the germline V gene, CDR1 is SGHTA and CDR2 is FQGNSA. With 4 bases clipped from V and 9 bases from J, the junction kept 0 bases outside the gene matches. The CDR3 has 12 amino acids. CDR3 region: CASSWDRGTIYF. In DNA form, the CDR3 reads TGTGCCAGCAGCTGGGACAGGGGCACCATATATTTT.

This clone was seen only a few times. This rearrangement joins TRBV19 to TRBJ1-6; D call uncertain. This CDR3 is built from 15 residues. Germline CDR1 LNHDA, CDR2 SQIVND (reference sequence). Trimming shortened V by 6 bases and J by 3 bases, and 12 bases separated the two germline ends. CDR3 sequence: CASSPGELYNSPLHF. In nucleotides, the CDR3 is TGTGCCAGTAGCCCCGGGGAACTCTATAATTCACCCCTCCACTTT.

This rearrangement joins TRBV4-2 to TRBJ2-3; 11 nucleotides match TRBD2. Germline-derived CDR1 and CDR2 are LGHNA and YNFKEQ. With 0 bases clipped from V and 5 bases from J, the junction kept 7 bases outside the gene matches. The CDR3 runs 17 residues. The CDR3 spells CASSQEVAGGPIDTQYF. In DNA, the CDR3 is TGTGCCAGCAGCCAAGAGGTAGCGGGAGGGCCAATAGATACGCAGTATTTT.

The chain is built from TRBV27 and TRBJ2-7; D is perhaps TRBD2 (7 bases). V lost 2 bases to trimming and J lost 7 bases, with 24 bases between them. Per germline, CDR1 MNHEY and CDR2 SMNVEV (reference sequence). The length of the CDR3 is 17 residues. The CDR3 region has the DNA TGTGCCAGCAGTTTACGGGGGGCTACTGGGGGCTTACGGGAGCAGTACTTC. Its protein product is CASSLRGATGGLREQYF.